This passage covers 21 T cell receptor beta chains from one sample sequenced in a study of cytomegalovirus exposure and HLA in healthy donors. The method was immunoSEQ multiplex PCR; TCRdb's version includes in-frame clones alone and lacks a portion of them. The data show roughly 250,000 clones, approximately 87% seen once. Sequencing was carried out using PBMCs. The receptor source for this set is a man aged 18 to 29 in good health and CMV-seronegative.

The J gene is TRBJ2-5, the V gene TRBV28, with D uncertain. This CDR3 is built from 12 residues. From germline, CDR1 is MDHEN and CDR2 SYDVKM. Trimming took 6 bases from V and 4 from J, leaving 9 bases between them. CDR3 bases: TGTGCCAGCAGGCGTGGGCGAGAGACCCAGTACTTC. The encoded protein is CASRRGRETQYF.

The gene calls are TRBV7-8 and TRBJ2-4, with TRBD2 matching 8 bases. This CDR3 is built from 17 residues. The germline V gene encodes CDR1 SGHVS and CDR2 FQNEAQ. The trim removed 5 bases at V and 1 base at J, leaving 10 bases unmatched. CDR3 coding DNA: TGTGCCAGCAGCCTCCGACCAGCGGGAGTTGCCAAAAACATTCAGTACTTC. Its protein is CASSLRPAGVAKNIQYF. Filled out from reference TRBV7-8 and TRBJ2-4, the complete variable domain reads GAGVSQSPRYKVAKRGQDVALRCDPISGHVSLFWYQQALGQGPEFLTYFQNEAQLDKSGLPSDRFFAERPEGSVSTLKIQRTQQEDSAVYLCASSLRPAGVAKNIQYFGAGTRLSVL.

The chain couples TRBV30 to TRBJ2-2; TRBD2 matches at 12 bases. CDR1 is GTSNPN, CDR2 SVGIG, per germline (reference sequence). The CDR3 totals 16 residues. With V trimmed by 1 base and J by 6 bases, 6 bases remained unmatched. The DNA for the CDR3 is TGTGCCTGGAGTGAAAGGACTAGCGGGATAGCCGGGGAGCTGTTTTTT. It yields the protein CAWSERTSGIAGELFF.

The chain combines TRBV7-8 with TRBJ2-1; TRBD2 matches at 12 bases. Germline assignment: CDR1 SGHVS and CDR2 FQNEAQ. The CDR3 runs to 17 residues. Unmatched junction bases numbered 10, after V lost 4 bases and J lost 6 bases. CDR3 region: CASSSSRLAGVPNEQFF. DNA of the CDR3: TGTGCCAGCAGCTCCTCCAGACTAGCGGGAGTTCCCAATGAGCAGTTCTTC.

The chain combines TRBV6-1 with TRBJ2-7; TRBD2 agrees at 9 bases. The V gene end was trimmed by 2 bases and the J gene end by 5 bases; junction bases not matched to a gene: 7. Germline assignment: CDR1 MNHNS and CDR2 SASEGT. This CDR3 has 15 amino acids. The CDR3 bases are TGTGCCAGCAGTGAACTGGTAGCGGGAGTCCACGAGCAGTACTTC. The encoded protein is CASSELVAGVHEQYF.

The V call is TRBV25-1, the J call TRBJ1-6; D gene uncertain. Trimming removed 4 bases at V and 0 bases at J, with 10 bases between. The CDR3 contains 16 residues. Germline CDR1 and CDR2: MGHDK and SYGVNS. CDR3 protein: CASSARYSSYNSPLHF. Written as DNA, the CDR3 is TGTGCCAGCAGTGCAAGATATAGCTCCTATAATTCACCCCTCCACTTT.

The chain uses TRBV5-6 and TRBJ2-5; D perhaps matches TRBD1 (5 bases). CDR3 size: 14 residues. V gave up 5 bases and J gave up 0 bases, with 11 bases separating them. Per germline, CDR1 SGHDT and CDR2 YYEEEE. CDR3 in DNA: TGTGCCAGCAGGGCAGCAGGGTACCAAGAGACCCAGTACTTC. Translation: CASRAAGYQETQYF. Full variable domain (outside the CDR3, taken from reference TRBV5-6 and TRBJ2-5): DAGVTQSPTHLIKTRGQQVTLRCSPKSGHDTVSWYQQALGQGPQFIFQYYEEEERQRGNFPDRFSGHQFPNYSSELNVNALLLGDSALYLCASRAAGYQETQYFGPGTRLLVL.

A few counts support this clone. The chain recombines TRBV28 with TRBJ2-2, with D possibly being TRBD2 (6 bases). V lost 5 bases, J lost 5 bases, and 15 bases lay in between. The CDR3 totals 15 residues. Germline V lookup: CDR1 MDHEN, CDR2 SYDVKM. The CDR3 sequence: CASSRGVTQTGELFF. In DNA form, the CDR3 reads TGTGCCAGCAGTCGCGGGGTAACGCAAACCGGGGAGCTGTTTTTT.

This clone was detected only once. This chain connects TRBV27 to TRBJ2-5; 9 nucleotides line up with TRBD1. CDR3 size: 16 residues. CDR1 and CDR2 from the germline V gene are MNHEY and SMNVEV (reference sequence). The ends lost 5 bases at V and 5 bases at J; junction bases unmatched: 12. The CDR3 sequence: CASSPVGQGLGETQYF. The CDR3 DNA sequence: TGTGCCAGCAGTCCCGTGGGACAGGGATTAGGGGAGACCCAGTACTTC.

The chain combines TRBV27 with TRBJ2-1, with 10 bases identical to TRBD2. Germline CDR1 MNHEY, CDR2 SMNVEV (reference sequence). V was pared by 5 bases and J by 5 bases, with 6 bases of the junction left unmatched. This CDR3 comprises 15 residues. The DNA for the CDR3 is TGTGCCAGCAGTGAGGGGACTAGCGTTCACAATGAGCAGTTCTTC. Its protein product is CASSEGTSVHNEQFF.

Here the CDR3 DNA reads TGTGCCAGCTCACCAAGGGGGCCAGGGCGCGAGCAGTACTTC. Encoded protein: CASSPRGPGREQYF. The chain joins TRBV18 to TRBJ2-7; 7 bases are shared with TRBD1. The trim removed 2 bases at V and 6 bases at J, leaving 7 bases unmatched. The CDR3 is 14 amino acids. The germline gives CDR1 KGHSH, CDR2 LQKENI.

J is TRBJ2-7 and V is TRBV7-9, with D unresolved. Germline CDR1 reads SEHNR; CDR2 reads FQNEAQ (reference sequence). With 3 bases removed from V and 5 bases from J, the gap between germline ends came to 11 bases. This CDR3 contains 13 residues. This CDR3 is CASSFPAEDEQYF. The CDR3 nucleotides read TGTGCCAGCAGCTTTCCGGCCGAGGACGAGCAGTACTTC.

This chain connects TRBV7-2 to TRBJ2-3, with 8 bases aligning to TRBD2. Germline CDR1 reads SGHTA; CDR2 reads FQGNSA. V lost 2 bases to trimming and J lost 3 bases; unmatched junction nucleotides: 13. This CDR3 is 18 amino acids long. CDR3 amino acids: CASSLRGPAGEGTDTQYF. DNA of the CDR3: TGTGCCAGCAGCTTAAGGGGTCCAGCGGGGGAGGGGACAGATACGCAGTATTTT. The full variable domain, rest sourced from reference TRBV7-2 and TRBJ2-3, is GAGVSQSPSNKVTEKGKDVELRCDPISGHTALYWYRQSLGQGLEFLIYFQGNSAPDKSGLPSDRFSAERTGGSVSTLTIQRTQQEDSAVYLCASSLRGPAGEGTDTQYFGPGTRLTVL.

The V and J genes are TRBV5-6 and TRBJ1-3; 7 positions agree with TRBD1. V trimming: 2 bases; J trimming: 0 bases; junction bases outside the gene matches: 5. This CDR3 contains 16 residues. Germline CDR1 reads SGHDT; CDR2 reads YYEEEE. This CDR3 is CASSFRTGPSGNTIYF. CDR3 coding DNA: TGTGCCAGCAGCTTCCGGACAGGCCCCTCTGGAAACACCATATATTTT.

The V gene is TRBV2, the J gene TRBJ1-5; D may be TRBD1 (6 bases). Trimming stripped 5 bases from V and 7 bases from J, with 12 bases between. This CDR3 comprises 13 residues. The germline V gene has CDR1 SNHLY and CDR2 FYNNEI. The CDR3 here is CASSFRRGQPQHF. In nucleotides, the CDR3 is TGTGCCAGCAGTTTCCGCAGGGGACAGCCCCAGCATTTT.

This clone appeared a few times. The gene calls are TRBV10-3 and TRBJ2-7, with 12 bases that match TRBD2. Germline V gene data show CDR1 as ENHRY and CDR2 as SYGVKD. V trimming: 4 bases; J trimming: 4 bases; junction bases outside the gene matches: 2. The CDR3 runs 14 residues. The CDR3 coding sequence is TGTGCCATCAGTGGGACTAGCGGGACATACGAGCAGTACTTC. Encoded protein: CAISGTSGTYEQYF.

The CDR3 DNA reads as TGTGCCAGCAATGTGGGAGGAGTGGGTGAGCAGTACTTC. Its protein is CASNVGGVGEQYF. V and J are TRBV6-1 and TRBJ2-7; D may be TRBD2 (6 bases). With 7 bases removed from V and 7 bases from J, the gap between germline ends came to 17 bases. There are 13 residues in the CDR3. Germline CDR1 is MNHNS and CDR2 is SASEGT.

This sequence joins TRBV9 and TRBJ2-4; TRBD1 is a possible D gene (6 bases). Germline V CDR1 and CDR2: SGDLS, YYNGEE. With 0 bases removed from V and 6 bases from J, the gap between germline ends came to 10 bases. CDR3 size: 14 residues. CDR3 region: CASSVGSTGNIQYF. CDR3 nucleotides: TGTGCCAGCAGCGTAGGGTCGACAGGAAACATTCAGTACTTC.

A word on this clone: Relative to the germline gene, one junction end is altered; a read error may explain this. J is TRBJ1-6 and V is TRBV7-6; D might be TRBD1 (6 bases). CDR3 size: 13 residues. CDR1 is SGHVS and CDR2 is FNYEAQ in the germline V gene. CDR3: CASSPGHNSPLHF. CDR3 DNA sequence: TGTGCCAGCAGCCCGGGACATAACTCACCCCTCCACTTT.

The genes are TRBV6-5 and TRBJ2-5, with no clear D. The germline V gene encodes CDR1 MNHEY and CDR2 SVGAGI. V was pared by 0 bases and J by 4 bases, with 3 bases between. This CDR3 is built from 12 residues. Here the CDR3 reads CASSYSRETQYF. The CDR3, as DNA: TGTGCCAGCAGTTACTCGAGAGAGACCCAGTACTTC.

The rearrangement uses TRBV7-8 and TRBJ2-7; a possible D gene is TRBD1 (5 bases). The CDR3 has 14 residues. Germline V gene lookup returns CDR1 SGHVS and CDR2 FQNEAQ. The V gene lost 5 bases and the J gene lost 1 base, with 12 bases spanning the gap. The CDR3 coding sequence is TGTGCCAGCAGCCCTGAAAGGGGATCCTACGAGCAGTACTTC. Residues: CASSPERGSYEQYF.